Listed here is a single T cell receptor (beta chain). This sample was included in a study of cytomegalovirus exposure and HLA in healthy donors. The CDR3 contains 16 residues. CDR1 and CDR2 from the germline V gene are ENHRY and SYGVKD. The trim removed 4 bases at V and 3 bases at J, leaving 8 bases unmatched. Primers for the PCR totalled 60 Vbeta and 13 Jbeta. The assay was immunoSEQ multiplex PCR, and TCRdb's table has in-frame clones only and misses some. The data show under 200,000 clones, about four fifths seen once. Sequenced material: PBMCs. This TCR was recovered from a woman between 45 and 65 years old in good health and CMV-seropositive. The chain links TRBV10-3 to TRBJ1-1, with 10 bases fitting TRBD1. The CDR3 DNA follows: TGTGCCATCAGTGGACAGGGGGCCCTTCGGTACACTGAAGCTTTCTTT. It encodes CAISGQGALRYTEAFF.